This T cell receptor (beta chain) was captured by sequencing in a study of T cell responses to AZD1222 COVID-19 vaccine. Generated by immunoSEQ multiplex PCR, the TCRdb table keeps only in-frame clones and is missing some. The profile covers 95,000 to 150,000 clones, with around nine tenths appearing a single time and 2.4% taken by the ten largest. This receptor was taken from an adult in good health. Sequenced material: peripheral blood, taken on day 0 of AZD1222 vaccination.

CDR3: CASSIAGTNTEAFF. The CDR3 region has the DNA TGTGCCAGTAGTATCGCAGGAACGAACACTGAAGCTTTCTTT. The chain has TRBV19 and TRBJ1-1; no clear D. CDR3 length: 14 amino acids. Germline-derived CDR1 and CDR2 are LNHDA and SQIVND (reference sequence). V lost 3 bases, J lost 1 base, and 9 bases lay in between.